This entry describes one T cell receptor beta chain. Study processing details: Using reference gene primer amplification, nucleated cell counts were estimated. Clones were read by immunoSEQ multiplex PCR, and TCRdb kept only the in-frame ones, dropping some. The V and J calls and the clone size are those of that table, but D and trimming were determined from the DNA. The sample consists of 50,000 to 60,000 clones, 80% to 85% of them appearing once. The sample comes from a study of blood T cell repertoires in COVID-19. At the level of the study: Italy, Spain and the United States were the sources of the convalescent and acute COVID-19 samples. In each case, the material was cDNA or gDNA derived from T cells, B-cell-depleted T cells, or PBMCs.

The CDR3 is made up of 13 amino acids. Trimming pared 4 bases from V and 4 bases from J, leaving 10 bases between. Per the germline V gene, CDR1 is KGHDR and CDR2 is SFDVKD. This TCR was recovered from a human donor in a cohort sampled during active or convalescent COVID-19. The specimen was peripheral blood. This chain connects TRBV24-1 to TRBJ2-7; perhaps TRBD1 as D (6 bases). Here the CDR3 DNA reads TGTGCCACCAGTGAGGCCAGGGGTTACGAGCAGTACTTC. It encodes CATSEARGYEQYF.